A selection of T cell receptor beta chains follows, all from one sample in a study of blood T cell repertoires in COVID-19. This table comes from immunoSEQ multiplex PCR, and its TCRdb copy is limited to in-frame clones, with some not included. The data hold under 250,000 clones, with roughly nine tenths observed a single time. The sequencing input was peripheral blood. Receptors originate from a man in his fifties or sixties with acute or convalescent COVID-19. Each CDR3 is given with its conserved first and last residue. The order of the fields is clone size, V gene, J gene, D gene, CDR3 protein, CDR3 DNA. D genes are given only for firm matches. Size values are once, few and many counts, or a class for expanded clones, and some rows have none.

.	TRBV6-5	TRBJ1-1	.	CASSYSRQNTEAFF	TGTGCCAGCAGTTACTCGAGGCAGAACACTGAAGCTTTCTTT
.	TRBV4-2	TRBJ2-7	.	CASSQEQWSSYEQYF	TGTGCCAGCAGCCAAGAGCAGTGGAGCTCCTACGAGCAGTACTTC
.	TRBV7-8	TRBJ2-7	.	CASSLADIEQYF	TGTGCCAGCAGCTTAGCCGACATAGAGCAGTACTTC
.	TRBV18	TRBJ2-7	TRBD2	CASSLGTSGRADTYEQYF	TGTGCCAGCTCACTCGGGACTAGCGGGAGGGCCGACACCTACGAGCAGTACTTC
few	TRBV2	TRBJ2-6	.	CAKLYRREVSGANVLTF	TGTGCCAAACTTTATCGGAGGGAGGTCTCTGGGGCCAACGTCCTGACTTTC
.	TRBV2	TRBJ1-2	TRBD1	CASSKNRGGYTF	TGTGCCAGCAGTAAAAACAGGGGTGGCTACACCTTC
.	TRBV5-1	TRBJ1-5	.	CASSLGGNSNQPQHF	TGCGCCAGCAGCTTGGGAGGGAATAGCAATCAGCCCCAGCATTTT
.	TRBV19	TRBJ1-2	.	CASSIGTAPNYGYTF	TGTGCCAGTAGTATAGGCACAGCCCCTAACTATGGCTACACCTTC
.	TRBV24-1	TRBJ2-5	.	CATSDPTGPGQETQYF	TGTGCCACCAGTGATCCCACAGGGCCGGGGCAGGAGACCCAGTACTTC
.	TRBV5-4	TRBJ1-4	.	CASSLVGEKLFF	TGTGCCAGCAGCTTGGTCGGGGAAAAACTGTTTTTT
.	TRBV30	TRBJ2-7	.	CAWSARNREYEQYF	TGTGCCTGGAGCGCCCGCAACAGGGAATACGAGCAGTACTTC
.	TRBV11-2	TRBJ1-1	.	CASSRGTMNTEAFF	TGTGCCAGCAGCCGAGGAACAATGAACACTGAAGCTTTCTTT
.	TRBV11-3	TRBJ2-7	TRBD1	CASSSGQGASRNEQYF	TGTGCCAGCAGCTCCGGACAGGGGGCGTCTCGCAACGAGCAGTACTTC
.	TRBV2	TRBJ2-2	.	CASSEKRQYTGELFF	TGTGCCAGCAGTGAAAAGCGGCAGTACACCGGGGAGCTGTTTTTT
.	TRBV18	TRBJ1-4	TRBD1	CASSQGAANEKLFF	TGTGCCAGCTCACAGGGGGCTGCTAATGAAAAACTGTTTTTT
.	TRBV5-1	TRBJ2-2	.	CASSSVDLVNTGELFF	TGCGCCAGCAGCTCGGTAGACCTAGTGAACACCGGGGAGCTGTTTTTT
.	TRBV6-5	TRBJ1-4	.	CASRTGVGREKLFF	TGTGCCAGCAGGACCGGGGTCGGGAGAGAAAAACTGTTTTTT
few	TRBV6-5	TRBJ1-5	.	CASSYSIGRGQPQHF	TGTGCCAGCAGTTACTCGATTGGGAGAGGGCAGCCCCAGCATTTT
.	TRBV25-1	TRBJ1-1	.	CASGEGSNTEAFF	TGTGCCAGCGGGGAGGGGTCGAACACTGAAGCTTTCTTT
.	TRBV7-2	TRBJ2-3	.	CASSLERASNTQYF	TGTGCCAGCAGCTTAGAGCGGGCCTCTAATACGCAGTATTTT
.	TRBV6-5	TRBJ2-7	.	CASRPTGNGEQYF	TGTGCCAGCAGACCTACAGGGAATGGCGAGCAGTACTTC
.	TRBV11-2	TRBJ2-7	TRBD2	CASSLAAGGPLEQYF	TGTGCCAGCAGCTTAGCGGCGGGAGGGCCCCTTGAGCAGTACTTC
.	TRBV5-1	TRBJ2-2	.	CASSSDTNTGELFF	TGCGCCAGCAGTTCCGACACGAACACCGGGGAGCTGTTTTTT
.	TRBV6-5	TRBJ2-1	.	CASSKRVQLYNEQFF	TGTGCCAGCAGCAAGCGGGTACAACTTTACAATGAGCAGTTCTTC
.	TRBV19	TRBJ2-2	TRBD2	CASSIRSSGRPGELFF	TGTGCCAGTAGTATTAGGTCTAGCGGGAGACCCGGGGAGCTGTTTTTT
.	TRBV7-2	TRBJ2-5	TRBD1	CASSLVGTGEETQYF	TGTGCCAGCAGCTTAGTTGGGACAGGGGAGGAGACCCAGTACTTC
few	TRBV7-8	TRBJ1-3	TRBD1	CASSRKGGAGNTIYF	TGTGCCAGCAGCCGTAAAGGGGGCGCTGGAAACACCATATATTTT
.	TRBV9	TRBJ2-7	.	CASSPRQGYSYEQYF	TGTGCCAGCAGCCCAAGGCAGGGGTACTCCTACGAGCAGTACTTC
.	TRBV5-1	TRBJ2-3	TRBD2	CASSSSGLAGLTTDTQYF	TGCGCCAGCAGCTCCTCGGGACTAGCGGGACTAACCACAGATACGCAGTATTTT
.	TRBV7-9	TRBJ1-1	TRBD1	CASSLDRGGENTEAFF	TGTGCCAGCAGCTTAGACAGGGGAGGTGAGAACACTGAAGCTTTCTTT
.	TRBV18	TRBJ1-4	.	CASSPMGSNEKLFF	TGTGCCAGCTCACCAATGGGGAGTAATGAAAAACTGTTTTTT
.	TRBV19	TRBJ1-6	TRBD1	CASNPGTVNSPLHF	TGTGCCAGTAACCCCGGGACAGTGAATTCACCCCTCCACTTT
.	TRBV4-2	TRBJ2-6	TRBD1	CASSQGDRAGANVLTF	TGTGCCAGCAGCCAAGGGGACAGGGCTGGGGCCAACGTCCTGACTTTC
.	TRBV28	TRBJ2-2	TRBD1	CASSQDRVGNGELFF	TGTGCCAGCAGTCAGGACAGGGTCGGGAACGGGGAGCTGTTTTTT
.	TRBV19	TRBJ1-1	TRBD1	CASSTAGTGTTEAFF	TGTGCCAGTAGTACTGCCGGGACAGGGACCACTGAAGCTTTCTTT
.	TRBV4-1	TRBJ2-1	TRBD2	CASSQGLAGGYEQFF	TGCGCCAGCAGCCAAGGGCTAGCGGGAGGGTATGAGCAGTTCTTC
many	TRBV11-2	TRBJ1-1	.	CASSLDRDTEAFF	TGTGCCAGCAGCTTAGACAGGGACACTGAAGCTTTCTTT
.	TRBV6-5	TRBJ1-1	.	CASSYSGLANTEAFF	TGTGCCAGCAGTTACTCGGGACTAGCGAACACTGAAGCTTTCTTT
once	TRBV4-1	TRBJ2-5	TRBD2	CASSQSVAGGPRETQYF	TGCGCCAGCAGCCAATCTGTAGCGGGAGGGCCCAGGGAGACCCAGTACTTC
.	TRBV20-1	TRBJ1-3	.	CSAPSGNTIYF	TGCAGTGCTCCGAGCGGAAACACCATATATTTT
few	TRBV28	TRBJ2-2	.	CASSLRTGNTGELFF	TGTGCCAGCAGTTTAAGAACAGGAAACACCGGGGAGCTGTTTTTT
once	TRBV7-9	TRBJ1-2	TRBD1	CASSSGTVANYGYTF	TGTGCCAGCAGCTCCGGGACAGTTGCTAACTATGGCTACACCTTC
once	TRBV4-1	TRBJ2-3	TRBD1	CASSQVRAGGLDTQYF	TGCGCCAGCAGCCAAGTACGGGCAGGGGGCTTAGATACGCAGTATTTT
.	TRBV7-2	TRBJ2-1	.	CASSIQRNNEQFF	TGTGCCAGCAGCATACAGCGGAACAATGAGCAGTTCTTC
.	TRBV5-4	TRBJ2-1	.	CASSLEAENEQFF	TGTGCCAGCAGCTTGGAGGCGGAGAATGAGCAGTTCTTC
.	TRBV7-2	TRBJ2-7	TRBD2	CASSQQGLVHEQYF	TGTGCCAGCAGCCAACAGGGACTAGTACACGAGCAGTACTTC
.	TRBV4-3	TRBJ2-3	.	CASSQEGHPDTQYF	TGCGCCAGCAGCCAAGAGGGGCACCCAGATACGCAGTATTTT